These 23 T cell receptor beta chains were all obtained from the same sample, sequenced in a study of CD8 T cells in ankylosing spondylitis. TCRdb reanalysed the 5' RACE reads using MiXCR and keeps one entry per CDR3 protein. The sample has under 300,000 distinct CDR3 sequences, 10% seen once. Sequencing was performed on blood, either unsorted or a sorted T cell fraction (not recorded which). These receptors were obtained from a male donor with ankylosing spondylitis or in good health (not recorded which).

As concerns this clonotype: A much more abundant neighbour one base away suggests this may be a read error. The genes are TRBV20-1 and TRBJ2-1, with a possible D match to TRBD2 (6 bases). The ends were cut back, 2 bases at V and 5 bases at J, with 13 bases in the middle. Germline V gives CDR1 DFQATT, CDR2 SNEGSKA (reference sequence). This CDR3 has 14 amino acids. Here the CDR3 reads CSARFGGMHNEQFF. The CDR3 region has the DNA TGCAGTGCTAGATTCGGAGGGATGCACAATGAGCAGTTCTTC.

This clonotype was recorded a few times. The chain carries TRBV5-5 and TRBJ1-2; D ambiguous. The CDR3 covers 15 residues. Between the trimmed V and J ends, which lost 0 bases and 4 bases, there was a span of 13 bases. Germline lookup yields CDR1 SGHKS and CDR2 YYEKEE (reference sequence). Here the CDR3 reads CASSLGLADLYGYTF. In DNA form, the CDR3 reads TGTGCCAGCAGCTTGGGGTTAGCAGACCTCTATGGCTACACCTTC.

The chain recombines TRBV12-3 or TRBV12-4 with TRBJ1-1; TRBD1 aligns across 8 bases. CDR3 length equals 16 residues. V was pared by 1 base and J by 7 bases, with 11 bases of the junction left unmatched. The CDR3 loop reads CASSLEARGLAGEAFF. CDR3 DNA: TGTGCCAGCAGTTTAGAGGCCAGGGGGCTAGCGGGTGAAGCTTTCTTT.

This clonotype was recorded many times. The V call is TRBV19, the J call TRBJ1-1; D remains ambiguous. Trimming took off 6 bases at V and 2 bases at J, with 10 bases between the two ends. CDR1 and CDR2 from the germline V gene are LNHDA and SQIVND (reference sequence). The CDR3 sequence is 13 residues long. CDR3 sequence reads: CASSIGPNTEAFF. The CDR3 DNA reads as TGTGCCAGTAGCATCGGGCCAAACACTGAAGCTTTCTTT. Based on the CDR3 plus reference TRBV19 and TRBJ1-1, the full variable domain is DGGITQSPKYLFRKEGQNVTLSCEQNLNHDAMYWYRQDPGQGLRLIYYSQIVNDFQKGDIAEGYSVSREKKESFPLTVTSAQKNPTAFYLCASSIGPNTEAFFGQGTRLTVV.

This clonotype was found a few times. The J gene is TRBJ2-3, the V gene TRBV5-1; 7 bases match TRBD1. Unmatched junction bases numbered 11, after V lost 7 bases and J lost 6 bases. In germline, CDR1 is SGHRS, CDR2 YFSETQ. The CDR3 length is 14 residues. The chain's CDR3 is CASRWGQTADTQYF. In DNA, the CDR3 is TGCGCCAGCCGATGGGGACAGACAGCGGATACGCAGTATTTT.

In this sample, this clonotype turned up many times. V and J are TRBV28 and TRBJ2-7; D unresolved. V was trimmed by 5 bases and J by 1 base, leaving 24 bases between them. The germline CDR1 and CDR2 sequences are MDHEN and SYDVKM. This CDR3 comprises 18 residues. DNA for the CDR3: TGTGCCAGCAGTGTATCCCGGGTGCGAATTAAAATTTCCTACGAGCAGTACTTC. It yields the protein CASSVSRVRIKISYEQYF.

This clonotype was observed at least ten times. One end of the junction fails to match germline, which may point to a read error. The rearrangement uses TRBV2 and TRBJ2-1; 7 bases line up with TRBD2. The germline V gene has CDR1 SNHLY and CDR2 FYNNEI. The CDR3 is 11 residues long. CDR3 loop: CGGSSYNEQFF. The DNA for the CDR3 is TGCGGGGGGAGCTCCTACAATGAGCAGTTCTTC.

Ten or more counts support this clonotype. The gene calls are TRBV12-3 or TRBV12-4 and TRBJ2-1; D gene ambiguous. The CDR3 length is 14 residues. Deletions cut 0 bases from V and 5 bases from J, with 8 bases between. The CDR3 reads CASSLALLDNEQFF. The CDR3 coding sequence is TGTGCCAGCAGTTTAGCCCTACTTGACAATGAGCAGTTCTTC.

This clonotype showed up many times. The chain joins TRBV25-1 to TRBJ2-5; D call uncertain. The ends were cut back, 4 bases at V and 2 bases at J, with 14 bases in the middle. CDR1 is MGHDK and CDR2 is SYGVNS in the germline V gene. The CDR3 sequence is 15 residues long. CDR3 sequence reads: CASSVDKSRQETQYF. The CDR3, as DNA: TGTGCCAGCAGTGTCGACAAGAGCCGACAAGAGACCCAGTACTTC.

This clonotype was recorded at least ten times. The chain uses TRBV5-1 and TRBJ1-4; the D gene is possibly TRBD1 (6 bases). Germline V gene lookup returns CDR1 SGHRS and CDR2 YFSETQ. Trimming took 3 bases from V and 0 from J, leaving 21 bases between them. This CDR3 region has 19 residues. For the CDR3, the DNA is TGCGCCAGCAGCTCCGTGGAGGACAGAGCTACAGCAACTAATGAAAAACTGTTTTTT. Translating it yields CASSSVEDRATATNEKLFF. The complete variable domain, with remaining parts taken from reference TRBV5-1 and TRBJ1-4, reads KAGVTQTPRYLIKTRGQQVTLSCSPISGHRSVSWYQQTPGQGLQFLFEYFSETQRNKGNFPGRFSGRQFSNSRSEMNVSTLELGDSALYLCASSSVEDRATATNEKLFFGSGTQLSVL.

Ten or more counts support this clonotype. The chain carries TRBV20-1 and TRBJ1-4; D unclear. The CDR3 loop spans 11 amino acids. CDR1 DFQATT and CDR2 SNEGSKA come from the germline V gene (reference sequence). CDR3 amino acids: CSWAYNEKLFF. In DNA form, the CDR3 reads TGCTCATGGGCTTATAATGAAAAACTGTTTTTT.

This clonotype was found many times. V usage is TRBV29-1 and J usage is TRBJ1-2; unclear D gene. V dropped 0 bases and J dropped 8 bases, with 7 bases sitting between them. There are 11 residues in the CDR3. Per germline, CDR1 SQVTM and CDR2 ANQGSEA. CDR3 loop: CSVEEPQGYTF. The CDR3 DNA reads TGCAGCGTTGAAGAACCTCAGGGCTACACCTTC. The full variable domain, with the rest looked up from reference TRBV29-1 and TRBJ1-2, is SAVISQKPSRDICQRGTSLTIQCQVDSQVTMMFWYRQQPGQSLTLIATANQGSEATYESGFVIDKFPISRPNLTFSTLTVSNMSPEDSSIYLCSVEEPQGYTFGSGTRLTVV.

This clonotype has a count of ten or more. This chain connects TRBV20-1 to TRBJ2-2, with 7 nucleotides matching TRBD2. The germline gives CDR1 DFQATT, CDR2 SNEGSKA (reference sequence). V shed 2 bases, J shed 4 bases, and the junction held 10 bases outside the gene matches. The CDR3 runs 16 residues. CDR3 region: CSARFATSVGTGELFF. Written as DNA, the CDR3 is TGCAGTGCTAGATTTGCTACTAGCGTAGGCACCGGGGAGCTGTTTTTT.

This clonotype was picked up many times. The chain carries TRBV7-8 and TRBJ2-7, with D perhaps matching TRBD1 (5 bases). Looked up from germline, CDR1 is SGHVS and CDR2 is FQNEAQ. The CDR3 spans 15 residues. V was shortened by 2 bases and J by 5 bases, with 16 bases between the two germline ends. The CDR3 nucleotides read TGTGCCAGCAGCTTAATGGGGCTACTCGAGCACGAGCAGTACTTC. Encoded protein: CASSLMGLLEHEQYF.

This clonotype occurred a few times. The chain combines TRBV5-1 with TRBJ2-5; TRBD1 agrees at 9 bases. This CDR3 spans 16 amino acids. Unmatched junction bases numbered 10, after V lost 4 bases and J lost 3 bases. Looked up from germline, CDR1 is SGHRS and CDR2 is YFSETQ. CDR3 protein: CASSPSPGQGEETQYF. Written as DNA, the CDR3 is TGCGCCAGCAGCCCCAGCCCGGGACAGGGTGAAGAGACCCAGTACTTC.

This clonotype was seen more than once but under ten times. The chain uses TRBV7-9 and TRBJ1-2, with 7 bases matching TRBD1. The junction had 13 bases not matched to a gene; V was cut back by 5 bases and J by 4 bases. The CDR3 consists of 16 residues. The germline gives CDR1 SEHNR, CDR2 FQNEAQ (reference sequence). The CDR3 reads CASSARQGTPAYGYTF. DNA of the CDR3: TGTGCCAGCAGCGCCCGACAGGGTACCCCTGCCTATGGCTACACCTTC.

This clonotype was observed many times. The rearrangement joins TRBV20-1 to TRBJ2-1; TRBD2 agrees at 11 bases. The ends lost 3 bases at V and 8 bases at J; junction bases unmatched: 18. CDR3 size: 18 residues. Germline V gene sequence: CDR1 DFQATT, CDR2 SNEGSKA (reference sequence). CDR3: CSARQLAGVLGFRYEQFF. In nucleotides, the CDR3 is TGCAGTGCTAGGCAACTAGCGGGGGTTTTGGGTTTTAGGTATGAGCAGTTCTTC.

The V gene is TRBV3-1, the J gene TRBJ2-1; TRBD2 aligns across 12 bases. J gave up 4 bases and V 5 bases, and 12 bases lay outside the gene matches. Germline V lookup: CDR1 LGHDT, CDR2 YNNKEL (reference sequence). This CDR3 comprises 18 residues. In DNA, the CDR3 is TGTGCCAGCAGCGCACTAGCGGGAGGTGCTTCGGGATACAATGAGCAGTTCTTC. This gives the protein CASSALAGGASGYNEQFF.

This clonotype was counted between two and nine times. The chain has TRBV20-1 and TRBJ1-5; the match to TRBD1 covers 10 bases. Germline CDR1 reads DFQATT; CDR2 reads SNEGSKA (reference sequence). The ends lost 1 base at V and 7 bases at J; junction bases unmatched: 7. The CDR3 runs to 15 residues. DNA of the CDR3: TGCAGTGCTAGAGCACCGGGACAGGGGTACCAGCCCCAGCATTTT. This codes for CSARAPGQGYQPQHF.

The chain couples TRBV6-1 to TRBJ2-7; TRBD2 matches at 11 bases. The CDR3 loop spans 16 amino acids. Losses at the gene ends were 6 bases for V and 0 bases for J; bases not matched to a gene: 7. CDR1 and CDR2 (germline): MNHNS, SASEGT. In nucleotides, the CDR3 is TGTGCCAGCAGCCCTCGCCTAGCGGGGGGCTCCTACGAGCAGTACTTC. This encodes CASSPRLAGGSYEQYF.

This clonotype appeared many times. The rearrangement uses TRBV11-2 and TRBJ2-7; D gene ambiguous. The CDR3 is 17 amino acids. CDR1 is SGHAT, CDR2 FQNNGV, per germline. V lost 2 bases, J lost 3 bases, and 20 bases lay in between. CDR3 coding DNA: TGTGCCAGCAGCTTATGGCCCCTGGGTGACACCGGCTACGAGCAGTACTTC. Amino acid sequence: CASSLWPLGDTGYEQYF.

In this sample, this clonotype turned up many times. The chain combines TRBV5-1 with TRBJ2-2; possibly TRBD1 for D (6 bases). Germline-derived CDR1 and CDR2 are SGHRS and YFSETQ. Trimming pared 1 base from V and 6 bases from J, leaving 7 bases between. The CDR3 loop spans 13 amino acids. The CDR3 DNA is TGCGCCAGCAGCTTGACAGGGCCCGGGGAGCTGTTTTTT. It encodes CASSLTGPGELFF.

This clonotype was counted ten times or more. CDR3 sequence reads: CSSPKGLKETQYF. Here the CDR3 DNA reads TGCAGTTCGCCTAAAGGACTTAAAGAGACCCAGTACTTC. V is TRBV20-1 and J is TRBJ2-5; D might be TRBD2 (5 bases). V gave up 8 bases and J gave up 3 bases, with 16 bases separating them. Germline V gives CDR1 DFQATT, CDR2 SNEGSKA (reference sequence). The CDR3 is made up of 13 amino acids.